This T cell receptor beta chain appears in the sequencing data of a study of cytomegalovirus exposure and HLA in healthy donors. Study-level information: HLA-typed donors were the source of 90 million or so unique TCRs, which an early data release held.

Overall study findings and caveats: Later examination showed HLA-associated TCR beta chains had greater clonal expansion than equally common others.

For this clone: What it binds is not known.

The ends were cut back, 4 bases at V and 4 bases at J, with 10 bases in the middle. CDR3 length equals 14 residues. Germline CDR1 reads SGHDN; CDR2 reads FVKESK. Researchers ran the PCR with 60 Vbeta and 13 Jbeta primers. Original analysis: Tens of millions of unique TCR beta chains, roughly 11 million of them shared, were counted by a later analysis. Data came from immunoSEQ multiplex PCR; TCRdb stores just in-frame clones and leaves some out. That table furnishes V, J and clone size, whereas the DNA furnished D and trimming. The sample contains roughly 100,000 clones, roughly an eighth of which appear only once.

This TCR was recovered from a man aged 35 to 55 in good health and CMV-seropositive. The rearrangement joins TRBV14 to TRBJ2-2, with a tentative D call TRBD2 (5 bases). Source material: PBMCs. Here the CDR3 reads CASSRTSATGELFF. The CDR3 DNA is TGTGCCAGCAGCCGAACTAGTGCCACCGGGGAGCTGTTTTTT.